This TCR beta chain is from a study of blood T cell repertoires in COVID-19. Study-wide context: The study drew acute and convalescent COVID-19 samples from the United States, Italy and Spain. The cDNA or gDNA used as material had been derived from T cells, B-cell-depleted T cells, or PBMCs.

The CDR3 runs 13 residues. The germline V gene encodes CDR1 SEHNR and CDR2 FQNEAQ (reference sequence). With 6 bases clipped from V and 4 bases from J, the junction kept 2 bases outside the gene matches. Study processing details: Estimation of nucleated cell counts relied on the amplification of reference gene primers. TCRdb's table, derived via immunoSEQ multiplex PCR, lists solely in-frame clones and lacks some. For V, J and clone size, that table is used; D and trimming come from the DNA. The sample comprises roughly 260,000 clones, approximately 87% of which are singletons, and about 2.1% rests with the top ten.

The chain links TRBV7-9 to TRBJ2-1; the match to TRBD2 covers 8 bases. This TCR came from a woman aged 50 to 60 with acute or convalescent COVID-19. Material for sequencing was peripheral blood. The CDR3 sequence: CASSSGTYNEQFF. The CDR3 nucleotides read TGTGCCAGCAGTAGCGGGACTTACAATGAGCAGTTCTTC.